This TCR beta chain comes out of a study of blood T cell repertoires in COVID-19. Germline loops: CDR1 SGHTA, CDR2 FQGNSA. V lost 5 bases, J lost 2 bases, and 12 bases lay in between. CDR3 length: 14 residues. Produced via immunoSEQ multiplex PCR; TCRdb's table is partial and in-frame only. The sample includes more than 400,000 clones, around 90% of them seen just once. The J gene is TRBJ1-2, the V gene TRBV7-2; unclear D gene. The origin of this receptor is a woman between 18 and 30 years old who had recovered from COVID-19. Sequenced: PBMCs or T cells enriched from blood (not recorded which). CDR3 amino acids: CASSIDGKNYGYTF. CDR3 sequence (DNA): TGTGCCAGCAGCATTGACGGGAAAAACTATGGCTACACCTTC.